The 5 T cell receptor beta chains reported below all come from one sample, sequenced in a study of blood T cells in healthy people across ages. The authors ran a second PCR of roughly 6 to 12 cycles using a sample-barcoded 5' primer and a J-beta primer mix. TCRdb reprocessed the 5' RACE reads with MiXCR, giving one entry per CDR3 protein. The top ten clones hold approximately 2% of a sample with about 2 million distinct CDR3 sequences, less than 50% of them seen once. The sequenced sample was blood. The receptors were gathered from a woman aged 40-49 years in good health.

The chain is built from TRBV4-1 and TRBJ1-2; 10 bases are a match to TRBD1. The V segment lost 4 bases and the J segment 0 bases; nucleotides outside the gene matches: 5. Germline V gene sequence: CDR1 MGHRA, CDR2 YSYEKL. The CDR3 runs 16 residues. This CDR3 is CASSPIGTGANYGYTF. The CDR3 DNA is TGCGCCAGCAGCCCGATAGGGACAGGGGCTAACTATGGCTACACCTTC.

The chain joins TRBV6-5 to TRBJ2-6; D remains ambiguous. Trimming stripped 4 bases from V and 0 bases from J, with 19 bases between. The CDR3 runs to 19 residues. From germline, CDR1 is MNHEY and CDR2 SVGAGI. The CDR3 spells CASSSPGGAKNSGANVLTF. The CDR3 DNA is TGTGCCAGCAGTTCCCCCGGCGGCGCAAAAAACTCTGGGGCCAACGTCCTGACTTTC.

This sequence joins TRBV11-1 and TRBJ2-5, with D tentatively TRBD1 (6 bases). Germline V gene sequence: CDR1 SGHAT, CDR2 FQDESV (reference sequence). V was clipped by 5 bases and J by 0 bases, with 13 bases between them. The CDR3 length is 15 residues. CDR3 loop: CASSPGVPYQETQYF. CDR3 coding DNA: TGTGCCAGCAGCCCAGGGGTCCCGTACCAAGAGACCCAGTACTTC.

This chain joins TRBV5-1 and TRBJ2-5, with TRBD2 identical over 8 bases. V lost 4 bases and J lost 6; bases outside the gene matches: 5. The CDR3 length is 13 residues. CDR1 and CDR2 from the germline V gene are SGHRS and YFSETQ. The CDR3 sequence: CASSGAGGQTQYF. The CDR3 DNA reads TGCGCCAGCAGCGGCGCGGGGGGACAGACCCAGTACTTC.

This clonotype was seen only a few times. J is TRBJ1-1 and V is TRBV5-1; no clear D gene. Germline lookup yields CDR1 SGHRS and CDR2 YFSETQ. V lost 0 bases and J 0 bases, leaving 18 bases between the germline ends. This CDR3 contains 18 residues. CDR3 region: CASSLALGGIWVNTEAFF. The CDR3 nucleotides are TGCGCCAGCAGCTTGGCCCTGGGAGGGATATGGGTGAACACTGAAGCTTTCTTT.